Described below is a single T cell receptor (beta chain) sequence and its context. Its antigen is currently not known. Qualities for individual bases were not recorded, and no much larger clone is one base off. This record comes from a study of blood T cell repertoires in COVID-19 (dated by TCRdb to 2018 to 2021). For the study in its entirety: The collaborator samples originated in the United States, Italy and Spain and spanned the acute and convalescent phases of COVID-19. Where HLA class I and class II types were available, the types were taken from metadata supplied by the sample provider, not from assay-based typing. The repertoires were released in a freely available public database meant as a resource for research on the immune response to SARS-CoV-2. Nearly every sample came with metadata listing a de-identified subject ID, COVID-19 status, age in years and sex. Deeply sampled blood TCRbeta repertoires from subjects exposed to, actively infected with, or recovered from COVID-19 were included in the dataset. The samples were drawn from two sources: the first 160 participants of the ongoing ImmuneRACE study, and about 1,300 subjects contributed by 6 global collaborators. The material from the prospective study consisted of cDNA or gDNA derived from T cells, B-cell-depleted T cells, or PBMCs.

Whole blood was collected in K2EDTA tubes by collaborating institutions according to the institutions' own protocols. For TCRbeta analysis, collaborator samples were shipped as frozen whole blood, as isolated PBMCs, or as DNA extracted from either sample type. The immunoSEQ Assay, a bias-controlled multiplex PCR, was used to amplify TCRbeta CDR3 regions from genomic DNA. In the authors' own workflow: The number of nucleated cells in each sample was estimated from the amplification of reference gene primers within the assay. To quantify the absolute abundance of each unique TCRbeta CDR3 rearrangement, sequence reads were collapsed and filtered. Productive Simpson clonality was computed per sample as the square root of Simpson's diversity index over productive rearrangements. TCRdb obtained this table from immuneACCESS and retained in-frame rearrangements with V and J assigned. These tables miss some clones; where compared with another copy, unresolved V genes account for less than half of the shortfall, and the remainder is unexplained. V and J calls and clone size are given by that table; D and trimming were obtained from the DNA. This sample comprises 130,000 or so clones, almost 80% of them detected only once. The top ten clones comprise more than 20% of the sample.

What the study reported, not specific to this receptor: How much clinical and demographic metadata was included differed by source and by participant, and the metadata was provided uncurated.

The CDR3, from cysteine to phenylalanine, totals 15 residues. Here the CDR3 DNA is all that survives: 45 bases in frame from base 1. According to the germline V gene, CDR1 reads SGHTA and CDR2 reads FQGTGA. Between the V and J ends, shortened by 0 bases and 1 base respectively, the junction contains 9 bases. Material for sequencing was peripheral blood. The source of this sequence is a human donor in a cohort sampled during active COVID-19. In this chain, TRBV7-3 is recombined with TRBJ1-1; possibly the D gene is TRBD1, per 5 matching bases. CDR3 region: CASSLTPGQNTEAFF. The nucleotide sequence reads TGTGCCAGCAGCTTAACCCCAGGACAGAACACTGAAGCTTTCTTT.